The 13 T cell receptor beta chains presented below share a single source sample, sequenced in a study of T-cell memory formation after mild COVID-19. In TCRdb, the 5' RACE reads were re-called with MiXCR into one record per CDR3 protein. This sample carries 450,000 or so distinct CDR3 sequences, roughly 23% of them seen once, and the ten largest clones take 9.5% to 15%. The sample was PBMCs or a T cell subset sorted from them (not recorded which). The receptors here all came from an adult woman who had mild COVID-19 (a few samples of this study predate the infection). Cell type and time point are not known.

This clonotype is a singleton in its sample. This chain links TRBV4-1 with TRBJ2-3, with TRBD2 matching 10 bases. This CDR3 is 17 amino acids long. V was pared by 1 base and J by 2 bases, with 6 bases of the junction left unmatched. Germline values: CDR1 MGHRA, CDR2 YSYEKL. The CDR3 spells CASSQGLLAGHTDTQYF. The CDR3, as DNA: TGCGCCAGCAGCCAAGGCTTACTAGCGGGGCACACAGATACGCAGTATTTT.

The chain carries TRBV20-1 and TRBJ1-1; 9 bases agree with TRBD1. CDR1 and CDR2 (germline): DFQATT, SNEGSKA (reference sequence). The CDR3 sequence is 14 residues long. Trimming at V came to 0 bases and at J to 4 bases, leaving 3 bases not matched to a gene. The CDR3 region has the DNA TGCAGTGCTAGAGATCGACAGGGGGTCACTGAAGCTTTCTTT. It encodes CSARDRQGVTEAFF.

This clonotype was seen only a few times. The chain carries TRBV5-1 and TRBJ2-1; TRBD1 matches at 9 bases. The CDR3 is 14 residues long. From germline, CDR1 is SGHRS and CDR2 YFSETQ. The J segment lost 4 bases and the V segment lost 3 bases, leaving 2 bases of the junction unmatched. The CDR3 coding sequence is TGCGCCAGCAGCTGGGGGACAGGGTACAATGAGCAGTTCTTC. Residues: CASSWGTGYNEQFF.

This clonotype was detected many times. The chain has TRBV12-3 or TRBV12-4 and TRBJ2-2; D may be TRBD1 (5 bases). The length of the CDR3 is 14 residues. Trimming shortened V by 5 bases and J by 1 base, and 8 bases separated the two germline ends. Here the CDR3 DNA reads TGTGCCAGCAGTCTCACAGGGAACACCGGGGAGCTGTTTTTT. It yields the protein CASSLTGNTGELFF.

The CDR3 region has the DNA TGTGCCAGCAGTAAAACTAGCGGGAGGGCCGCGGTCACAGATACGCAGTATTTT. Translation: CASSKTSGRAAVTDTQYF. The chain recombines TRBV27 with TRBJ2-3; 13 bases are shared with TRBD2. V dropped 5 bases and J dropped 2; count of bases not matched to a gene: 10. The CDR3 has 18 amino acids. Germline CDR1 reads MNHEY; CDR2 reads SMNVEV (reference sequence).

This sequence joins TRBV21-1 and TRBJ2-7; the D call of TRBD1 is as the table states it, not checked on the DNA. TRBV21-1 is reported as a pseudogene. The CDR3 loop spans 16 amino acids. CDR3 in DNA: TGTGCCAGCAGCATCGACAGGGCGTCCCGGCGGAACGAGCAGTACTTC. Its protein product is CASSIDRASRRNEQYF.

The chain links TRBV9 to TRBJ2-1; 10 bases are shared with TRBD2. This CDR3 region has 16 residues. J was trimmed by 4 bases and V by 0 bases; bases with no gene match: 4. CDR1 is SGDLS and CDR2 is YYNGEE in the germline V gene. Written as DNA, the CDR3 is TGTGCCAGCAGCGTAGCCGGACTAGCGGCTTACAATGAGCAGTTCTTC. Its translation: CASSVAGLAAYNEQFF.

This clonotype has more than one count but fewer than ten. The rearrangement uses TRBV4-1 and TRBJ1-3, with D unclear. V lost 1 base to trimming and J lost 1 base, with 14 bases between them. This CDR3 has 17 amino acids. CDR1 is MGHRA, CDR2 YSYEKL, per germline. The CDR3 nucleotides are TGCGCCAGCAGCCAAGTCCACAGTCAGTCTTCTGGAAACACCATATATTTT. This gives the protein CASSQVHSQSSGNTIYF.

The gene calls are TRBV24-1 and TRBJ2-5; 7 bases map to TRBD1. Germline trimming cut 5 bases from V and 1 base from J; bases unmatched to any gene: 3. The CDR3 spans 14 residues. Germline V lookup: CDR1 KGHDR, CDR2 SFDVKD. The CDR3 loop reads CATSGAGGQETQYF. DNA for the CDR3: TGTGCCACCAGTGGCGCAGGGGGCCAAGAGACCCAGTACTTC.

The chain links TRBV7-8 to TRBJ1-2; D gene ambiguous. The CDR3 is made up of 16 amino acids. The germline V gene encodes CDR1 SGHVS and CDR2 FQNEAQ. The V and J ends lost 5 bases and 3 bases respectively, with 19 bases between them. The CDR3 reads CASSNFEEDGDYGYTF. Written as DNA, the CDR3 is TGTGCCAGCAGCAACTTCGAGGAGGATGGGGACTATGGCTACACCTTC.

This clonotype occurred a few times. The V call is TRBV7-3, the J call TRBJ1-2, with TRBD1 identical over 7 bases. Germline values: CDR1 SGHTA, CDR2 FQGTGA. This CDR3 region has 14 residues. Trimming took 5 bases from V and 5 from J; bases not matched to a gene: 8. CDR3: CASSPEGTEYGYTF. CDR3 in DNA: TGTGCCAGCAGCCCAGAAGGGACAGAATATGGCTACACCTTC.

This clonotype was seen a handful of times. This CDR3 reads CATQGVYNSPLHF. CDR3 DNA: TGTGCCACCCAGGGGGTCTATAATTCACCCCTCCACTTT. The chain is built from TRBV10-3 and TRBJ1-6; TRBD1 agrees at 7 bases. V shed 10 bases and J 3 bases; nucleotides not matched to a gene: 3. Germline CDR1 is ENHRY and CDR2 is SYGVKD. The CDR3 is 13 residues long.

This clonotype appeared a few times. The rearrangement links TRBV11-2 to TRBJ2-2; no clear D gene. V was clipped by 2 bases and J by 3 bases, with 7 bases between them. There are 14 residues in the CDR3. The germline V gene has CDR1 SGHAT and CDR2 FQNNGV. The CDR3 region has the DNA TGTGCCAGCAGCTTACCCTGGGACACCGGGGAGCTGTTTTTT. Translated, it gives CASSLPWDTGELFF.